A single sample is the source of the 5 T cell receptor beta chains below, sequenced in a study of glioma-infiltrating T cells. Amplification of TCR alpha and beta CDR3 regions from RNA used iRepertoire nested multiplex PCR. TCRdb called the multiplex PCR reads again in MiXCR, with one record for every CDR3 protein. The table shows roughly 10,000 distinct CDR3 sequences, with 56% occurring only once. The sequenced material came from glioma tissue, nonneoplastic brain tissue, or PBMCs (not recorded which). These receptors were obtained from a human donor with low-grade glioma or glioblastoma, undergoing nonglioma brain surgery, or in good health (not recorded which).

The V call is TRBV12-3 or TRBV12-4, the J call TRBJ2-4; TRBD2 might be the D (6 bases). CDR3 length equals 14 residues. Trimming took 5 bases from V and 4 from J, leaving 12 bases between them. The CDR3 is CASSQTSTKNIQYF. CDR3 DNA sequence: TGTGCCAGCAGTCAGACTAGTACAAAAAACATTCAGTACTTC.

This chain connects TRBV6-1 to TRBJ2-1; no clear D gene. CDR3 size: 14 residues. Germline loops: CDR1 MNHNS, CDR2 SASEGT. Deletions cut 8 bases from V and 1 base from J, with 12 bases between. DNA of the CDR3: TGTGCCAGCTCGGAAGTGGGTTCCTACAATGAGCAGTTCTTC. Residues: CASSEVGSYNEQFF.

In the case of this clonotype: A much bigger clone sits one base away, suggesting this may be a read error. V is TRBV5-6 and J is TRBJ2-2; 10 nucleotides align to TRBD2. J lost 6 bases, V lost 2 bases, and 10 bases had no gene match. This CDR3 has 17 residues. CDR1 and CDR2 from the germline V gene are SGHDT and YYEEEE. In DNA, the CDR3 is TGTGCCAGCAGCTTTGTATGTAGTGGGACTAGCGCCGGGGAGCTGTTTTTT. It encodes CASSFVCSGTSAGELFF.

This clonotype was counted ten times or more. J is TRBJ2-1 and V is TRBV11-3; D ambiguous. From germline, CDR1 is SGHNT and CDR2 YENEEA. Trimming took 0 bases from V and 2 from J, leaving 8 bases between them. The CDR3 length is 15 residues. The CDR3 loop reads CASSLEPGPYNEQFF. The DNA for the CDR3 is TGTGCCAGCAGCTTAGAGCCGGGCCCCTACAATGAGCAGTTCTTC.

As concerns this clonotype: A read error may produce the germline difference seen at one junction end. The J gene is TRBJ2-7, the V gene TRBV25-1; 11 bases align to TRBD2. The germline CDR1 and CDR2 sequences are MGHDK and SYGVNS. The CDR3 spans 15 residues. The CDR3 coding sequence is TGTGCCAGCAGTCAAAAACTAGCGGGAGAGCGGCAGCAGTATTTC. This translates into CASSQKLAGERQQYF.